The clone carrying this T cell receptor beta chain was recorded at least ten times. What it binds is not known. Germline and junction disagree at one end, which may indicate a read error. Samples came from axillary lymph nodes draining the breast cancer. CDR1 and CDR2 from the germline V gene are DFQATT and SNEGSKA (reference sequence). The CDR3 consists of 11 residues. TCRdb redid the calling of the multiplex PCR reads with MiXCR, one entry per CDR3 protein. This sample carries around 230,000 distinct CDR3 sequences, less than 35% of them seen once, and the ten largest clones take over 3.5%. The data were taken from a study of breast tumors, draining lymph nodes, adjacent tissues. Study-wide results and caveats: The data were judged consistent with most tumor T cells coming from lymph node and expanding in tumor. Luminal-like breast cancer showed significantly higher tumor–nontumor repertoire similarity than basal-like.

This sequence originates from a female donor with breast cancer. Some clones in this sample may be carry-over from other donors' samples. The sample consisted of axillary lymph node tissue. This chain uses TRBV20-1 with TRBJ2-4; 9 nucleotides align to TRBD1. The CDR3 nucleotides are TGCAGTGTCACAGGGGGCAACATTCAGTCCTTC. This translates into CSVTGGNIQSF.